The 12 T cell receptor beta chains reported below all come from one sample, sequenced in a study of T cells after yellow fever vaccination. TCRdb ran MiXCR on the 5' RACE reads and lists one entry per CDR3 protein. The sample includes 310,000 or so distinct CDR3 sequences, around 6.8% seen only once; the top ten take 15% to 20%. Sequencing was performed on PBMCs, taken about 41 days after the first yellow fever vaccination. All receptors come from a man younger than 35 who received the YFV17D yellow fever vaccine.

The chain employs TRBV7-2 and TRBJ1-5; D might be TRBD1 (5 bases). Germline assignment: CDR1 SGHTA and CDR2 FQGNSA. The length of the CDR3 is 14 residues. The V end lost 1 base, the J end lost 9 bases, and 13 bases lay between the germline ends. Here the CDR3 reads CASSLEGPSGPQHF. The DNA for the CDR3 is TGTGCCAGCAGCTTAGAGGGACCCTCAGGGCCCCAGCATTTT.

This clonotype appeared a few times. The chain couples TRBV6-1 to TRBJ1-2; D is possibly TRBD1 (5 bases). Trimming removed 4 bases at V and 2 bases at J, with 11 bases between. Germline V gives CDR1 MNHNS, CDR2 SASEGT. The CDR3 runs to 14 residues. CDR3 region: CASSAQGVNYGYTF. CDR3 sequence (DNA): TGTGCCAGCAGTGCCCAGGGCGTGAACTATGGCTACACCTTC.

This clonotype was found a few times. This chain connects TRBV5-1 to TRBJ2-6; D is ambiguous. V lost 4 bases and J 0 bases, leaving 11 bases between the germline ends. There are 16 residues in the CDR3. The V gene's germline CDR1 is SGHRS and CDR2 YFSETQ. This chain's CDR3 is CASSTLRTSGANVLTF. DNA of the CDR3: TGCGCCAGCAGCACGTTACGGACCTCTGGGGCCAACGTCCTGACTTTC.

The V gene is TRBV29-1, the J gene TRBJ1-1; no firm D call. The CDR3 contains 14 residues. V shed 5 bases and J shed 0 bases, with 13 bases lying between them. The germline V gene encodes CDR1 SQVTM and CDR2 ANQGSEA. The CDR3 DNA is TGCAGCGTTAAGAGCCGACTATTGAACACTGAAGCTTTCTTT. This codes for CSVKSRLLNTEAFF.

This clonotype was observed a handful of times. This chain joins TRBV11-2 and TRBJ2-7, with 8 bases identical to TRBD2. Germline V lookup: CDR1 SGHAT, CDR2 FQNNGV. J gave up 4 bases and V 5 bases, and 4 bases lay outside the gene matches. The CDR3 runs to 13 residues. The CDR3 region has the DNA TGTGCCAGCAGCCCAGCGGGGGATTACGAGCAGTACTTC. This codes for CASSPAGDYEQYF.

In its sample, this clonotype was seen a few times. The chain has TRBV27 and TRBJ2-2; TRBD2 matches 7 bases. CDR3 length: 17 amino acids. Germline values: CDR1 MNHEY, CDR2 SMNVEV (reference sequence). J gave up 5 bases and V 3 bases, and 12 bases lay outside the gene matches. CDR3 sequence reads: CASSLRFRGERTGELFF. For the CDR3, the DNA is TGTGCCAGCAGTTTGAGGTTCCGGGGGGAGAGAACCGGGGAGCTGTTTTTT.

The chain has TRBV19 and TRBJ2-6; TRBD2 matches 7 bases. Germline values: CDR1 LNHDA, CDR2 SQIVND (reference sequence). There are 18 residues in the CDR3. With V trimmed by 7 bases and J by 1 base, 13 bases remained unmatched. CDR3 DNA: TGTGCCAGTAACTCTCGGGAGGCAGGACGGTCTGGGGCCAACGTCCTGACTTTC. Protein sequence: CASNSREAGRSGANVLTF.

The genes are TRBV20-1 and TRBJ1-5; 10 bases are a match to TRBD1. This CDR3 has 12 residues. The J segment lost 5 bases and the V segment lost 7 bases, leaving 2 bases of the junction unmatched. Germline V gene data show CDR1 as DFQATT and CDR2 as SNEGSKA (reference sequence). The CDR3 sequence is CSGGTGDQPQHF. The CDR3 region has the DNA TGCAGTGGTGGGACAGGGGATCAGCCCCAGCATTTT.

The chain joins TRBV20-1 to TRBJ2-3; the D gene could be TRBD1 or TRBD2 (5 bases each). This CDR3 contains 15 residues. The V end lost 3 bases, the J end lost 6 bases, and 19 bases lay between the germline ends. Germline V gene data show CDR1 as DFQATT and CDR2 as SNEGSKA (reference sequence). The CDR3 DNA follows: TGCAGTGCTAGTATTGTAGGGGAGCCCCGGGATACGCAGTATTTT. Amino acids: CSASIVGEPRDTQYF.

A few counts support this clonotype. The genes are TRBV4-3 and TRBJ2-4; TRBD1 or TRBD2 may be the D gene (5 bases each). The CDR3 length is 15 residues. Germline CDR1 and CDR2: LGHNA and YSLEER. The V gene lost 0 bases and the J gene lost 6 bases, with 12 bases spanning the gap. The CDR3 reads CASSQDLSGTNIQYF. The CDR3 DNA is TGCGCCAGCAGCCAAGATCTCTCTGGGACAAACATTCAGTACTTC.

The chain couples TRBV9 to TRBJ2-3; D possibly corresponds to TRBD2 (6 bases). Per the germline V gene, CDR1 is SGDLS and CDR2 is YYNGEE. The CDR3 totals 17 residues. V dropped 3 bases and J dropped 2 bases, with 19 bases sitting between them. The DNA for the CDR3 is TGTGCCAGCAGCGCCAACCCGGCCAGCGGGTACACAGATACGCAGTATTTT. Its translation is CASSANPASGYTDTQYF.

The genes are TRBV5-1 and TRBJ2-1; D unresolved. Germline V gene lookup returns CDR1 SGHRS and CDR2 YFSETQ. Trimming removed 1 base at V and 10 bases at J, with 12 bases between. This CDR3 is 13 amino acids long. In DNA, the CDR3 is TGCGCCAGCAGCTTGAGCCTTCTGGAAGAGCAGTTCTTC. Residues: CASSLSLLEEQFF.